These T cell receptor beta chains were read from a single sample in a study of cytomegalovirus exposure and HLA in healthy donors. Here immunoSEQ multiplex PCR was the method, and the copy in TCRdb shows in-frame clones only, minus some. Seen here are fewer than 350,000 clones, approximately 88% observed once, and the top ten hold 0.92%. The specimen sequenced was PBMCs. The receptor set was obtained from a woman under 30 in good health and CMV-seronegative. Each CDR3 is given with its conserved first and last residue. D genes are given only for firm matches. Size is omitted from some rows. Given values are once, few, many or a class for expanded clones.

V	J	size	D	length	DNA	CDR3
TRBV7-9	TRBJ1-2	.	.	16	TGTGCCAGCAGCTTCTTACCCGGACACAGAAACTATGGCTACACCTTC	CASSFLPGHRNYGYTF
TRBV10-2	TRBJ2-2	.	.	15	TGCGCCAGCAGGGTTCCGGGGGGCACCACCGGGGAGCTGTTTTTT	CASRVPGGTTGELFF
TRBV29-1	TRBJ1-1	.	TRBD1	14	TGCAGCGTGACTGGACAGGGTTTGAACACTGAAGCTTTCTTT	CSVTGQGLNTEAFF
TRBV28	TRBJ1-6	.	TRBD1	16	TGTGCCAGCAGCGGAGGGACAGGCGGAAATAATTCACCCCTCCACTTT	CASSGGTGGNNSPLHF
TRBV7-9	TRBJ1-4	.	.	15	TGTGCCAGCAGCAAATCGGACAGCCAGAAGGAAAAACTGTTTTTT	CASSKSDSQKEKLFF
TRBV27	TRBJ2-1	once	TRBD2	16	TGTGCCAGCAGGCCCATTCTAGCGGGAGGGCCGAATGAGCAGTTCTTC	CASRPILAGGPNEQFF
TRBV7-6	TRBJ2-5	.	TRBD2	14	TGTGCCAGCAGACTAGCGGGAGGGTCAGAGACCCAGTACTTC	CASRLAGGSETQYF
TRBV29-1	TRBJ1-3	.	TRBD1	14	TGCAGCGTTTCCCGGACAGGGACTGGAAACACCATATATTTT	CSVSRTGTGNTIYF
TRBV28	TRBJ2-7	.	.	12	TGTGCCAGCAGTTTCGTATCCTACGAGCAGTACTTC	CASSFVSYEQYF
TRBV6-5	TRBJ2-1	once	.	11	TGTGCCAGCAGAAAGGGGAATGAGCAGTTCTTC	CASRKGNEQFF
TRBV7-9	TRBJ1-5	.	TRBD1	17	TGTGCCAGCAGCTTCGGGGGGACAGGCTATAGCAATCAGCCCCAGCATTTT	CASSFGGTGYSNQPQHF
TRBV6-1	TRBJ2-3	.	TRBD2	19	TGTGCCAGCAGTGGGCCTCGGGCTAGCGGGATTCGGTCGACAGATACGCAGTATTTT	CASSGPRASGIRSTDTQYF
TRBV7-2	TRBJ2-1	.	.	15	TGTGCCAGCAGACTTAAGGGGATCTCCTACAATGAGCAGTTCTTC	CASRLKGISYNEQFF
TRBV9	TRBJ1-5	.	.	14	TGTGCCAGCAGCGTAGGAGCCGCCCGGGAGCCCCAGCATTTT	CASSVGAAREPQHF
TRBV4-3	TRBJ2-7	.	.	15	TGCGCCAGCAGCCAGTACACAGGACCCCCCTACGAGCAGTACTTC	CASSQYTGPPYEQYF
TRBV2	TRBJ2-7	.	.	12	TGTGCCAGTAGTACGAGCTCCTACGAGCAGTACTTC	CASSTSSYEQYF
TRBV6-5	TRBJ1-1	.	.	13	TGTGCCAGCTCGTACGTCCCGGGGGGAGAAGCTTTCTTT	CASSYVPGGEAFF
TRBV4-1	TRBJ2-1	.	.	15	TGCGCCAGCAGCCCATACGGTACTAGCACTAATGAGCAGTTCTTC	CASSPYGTSTNEQFF
TRBV7-2	TRBJ1-2	.	TRBD1	15	TGTGCCAGCAGCGCCACAGGGGTCGATAACTATGGCTACACCTTC	CASSATGVDNYGYTF
TRBV6-1	TRBJ2-7	.	TRBD1	13	TGTGCCAGCAGAGGGACAGGATCCTACGAGCAGTACTTC	CASRGTGSYEQYF
TRBV7-8	TRBJ2-7	.	TRBD1	14	TGTGCCAGCAGCCCCCGAGGGACAGCCTACGAGCAGTACTTC	CASSPRGTAYEQYF
TRBV5-1	TRBJ1-5	few	.	13	TGCGCCAGCAGCACCGGGTCGGGTCAGCCCCAGCATTTT	CASSTGSGQPQHF
TRBV9	TRBJ1-3	once	TRBD1	14	TGTGCCAGCAGGGAGACAGGGCATGGAAACACCATATATTTT	CASRETGHGNTIYF
TRBV5-6	TRBJ1-5	.	.	13	TGTGCCAGCAGCTTAAGGGGAAATCAGCCCCAGCATTTT	CASSLRGNQPQHF
TRBV4-2	TRBJ1-1	.	.	14	TGTGCCAGCAGCCAAGTACACCTGAACACTGAAGCTTTCTTT	CASSQVHLNTEAFF
TRBV18	TRBJ1-1	.	TRBD1	14	TGTGCCAGCTCACCTGGGACAGGGGAATCTGAAGCTTTCTTT	CASSPGTGESEAFF
TRBV18	TRBJ2-2	.	TRBD2	14	TGTGCCAGCTCACCGGGCGGGGGCACCGGGGAGCTGTTTTTT	CASSPGGGTGELFF
TRBV19	TRBJ1-5	once	.	15	TGTGCCAGTAGTATGGGAGGGCTAGTCAATCAGCCCCAGCATTTT	CASSMGGLVNQPQHF
TRBV28	TRBJ1-4	.	.	16	TGTGCCAGCAGTTTAGTATTCGGGTCAACTAATGAAAAACTGTTTTTT	CASSLVFGSTNEKLFF
TRBV4-3	TRBJ2-3	.	.	14	TGCGCCAGCAGCCAAGACGGGGACACAGATACGCAGTATTTT	CASSQDGDTDTQYF
TRBV4-3	TRBJ2-6	.	.	17	TGCGCCAGCAGCCGTTCAGTGCACACCTCTGGGGCCAACGTCCTGACTTTC	CASSRSVHTSGANVLTF
TRBV25-1	TRBJ2-5	.	TRBD1	14	TGTGCCAGCAGTGGGAGACAGGGTCAGGAGACCCAGTACTTC	CASSGRQGQETQYF
TRBV28	TRBJ1-4	.	.	15	TGTGCCAGCAGTTTAGGGCGAGGAGGACCGGAAAAACTGTTTTTT	CASSLGRGGPEKLFF
TRBV30	TRBJ1-5	.	TRBD1	13	TGTGCCTGGAACGGACAGGGTGATCAGCCCCAGCATTTT	CAWNGQGDQPQHF
TRBV5-1	TRBJ1-2	.	.	14	TGCGCCAGCAGCCCAGACAGGCCCCCCTATGGCTACACCTTC	CASSPDRPPYGYTF
TRBV7-3	TRBJ2-1	.	.	16	TGTGCCAGCAGCCCCTTGGGTAGCGGCCGTGGGTATGAGCAGTTCTTC	CASSPLGSGRGYEQFF
TRBV5-6	TRBJ2-5	.	TRBD2	17	TGTGCCAGCAGCTTGAAGGTTCTAGCGGGATCCCAAGAGACCCAGTACTTC	CASSLKVLAGSQETQYF
TRBV28	TRBJ2-1	.	.	14	TGTGCCAGCGTATCGACTTTTCTAATCAATGAGCAGTTCTTC	CASVSTFLINEQFF
TRBV2	TRBJ2-7	.	TRBD2	13	TGTGCCAGCGGGACTAGCGGGAGCTACGAGCAGTACTTC	CASGTSGSYEQYF
TRBV7-8	TRBJ2-3	.	.	13	TGTGCCAGCAGCTCCGCGAGGAGGGATACGCAGTATTTT	CASSSARRDTQYF
TRBV29-1	TRBJ2-2	.	.	14	TGCAGCGTCCCCCGCGGGGCGAACACCGGGGAGCTGTTTTTT	CSVPRGANTGELFF
TRBV14	TRBJ2-3	.	.	13	TGTGCCAGCAGCACCAGAGCGGGTAATACGCAGTATTTT	CASSTRAGNTQYF
TRBV29-1	TRBJ2-7	.	.	11	TGCAGCGCGGGACACCAGTACGAGCAGTACTTC	CSAGHQYEQYF
TRBV4-3	TRBJ2-7	.	.	15	TGCGCCAGCAGCCAAGACAGGGGAAATTTTTACGAGCAGTACTTC	CASSQDRGNFYEQYF
TRBV11-2	TRBJ2-2	.	.	13	TGTGCCAGCAGCTTAGTAGCTCCCGGGGAGCTGTTTTTT	CASSLVAPGELFF
TRBV7-3	TRBJ1-2	few	TRBD1	17	TGTGCCAGCAGCTCCCCTGCCTGGGACAGGGGCTTATTTGGCTACACCTTC	CASSSPAWDRGLFGYTF
TRBV10-3	TRBJ2-3	.	TRBD2	18	TGTGCCACCCAAGGAGGATCGGGAGGGGAATCTCAAGGAGATACGCAGTATTTT	CATQGGSGGESQGDTQYF
TRBV19	TRBJ2-3	.	.	15	TGTGCCAGTAGCGATTCACTAGTTGGTACAGATACGCAGTATTTT	CASSDSLVGTDTQYF
TRBV7-9	TRBJ2-3	.	.	11	TGTGCCAGCAGCGGGGGGGATACGCAGTATTTT	CASSGGDTQYF
TRBV7-9	TRBJ1-1	.	TRBD1	14	TGTGCCAGCAGCCGAGGACAGGGGGCCGCTGAAGCTTTCTTT	CASSRGQGAAEAFF
TRBV7-9	TRBJ1-5	.	.	14	TGTGCCAGCAGCTGGGCAGGGCTCAATCAGCCCCAGCATTTT	CASSWAGLNQPQHF
TRBV30	TRBJ2-7	.	TRBD2	13	TGTGCCTGGACGCTAGCGGGAGGGGGTGAGCAGTACTTC	CAWTLAGGGEQYF
TRBV14	TRBJ1-1	.	.	12	TGTGCCAGCAGCCAAGTGGGAGGGGGAGCTTTCTTT	CASSQVGGGAFF
TRBV2	TRBJ1-5	.	.	14	TGTGCCAGCAGTGGAGAACAGTCTGGTCAGCCCCAGCATTTT	CASSGEQSGQPQHF
TRBV13	TRBJ1-2	.	TRBD1	14	TGTGCCAGCAGCTGGGACAGGGGACGATATGGCTACACCTTC	CASSWDRGRYGYTF
TRBV5-4	TRBJ2-1	.	TRBD2	17	TGTGCCAGCAGCTCTGGTCTTAGCGGGCCGACCTACAATGAGCAGTTCTTC	CASSSGLSGPTYNEQFF
TRBV2	TRBJ2-3	.	.	19	TGTGCCAGCATCTCAGATAGGGATTCGGTATTCGGGGGCACAGATACGCAGTATTTT	CASISDRDSVFGGTDTQYF
TRBV10-3	TRBJ2-7	.	TRBD2	14	TGTGCCATCAGTGGACTAGCGGTTACCTACGAGCAGTACTTC	CAISGLAVTYEQYF
TRBV25-1	TRBJ2-1	.	.	16	TGTGCCAGCAGTGAAAAAGCGGGCAGCTCCTACAATGAGCAGTTCTTC	CASSEKAGSSYNEQFF
TRBV19	TRBJ1-2	.	.	14	TGTGCCAGTAGGAGGACGGGAGCTAACTATGGCTACACCTTC	CASRRTGANYGYTF